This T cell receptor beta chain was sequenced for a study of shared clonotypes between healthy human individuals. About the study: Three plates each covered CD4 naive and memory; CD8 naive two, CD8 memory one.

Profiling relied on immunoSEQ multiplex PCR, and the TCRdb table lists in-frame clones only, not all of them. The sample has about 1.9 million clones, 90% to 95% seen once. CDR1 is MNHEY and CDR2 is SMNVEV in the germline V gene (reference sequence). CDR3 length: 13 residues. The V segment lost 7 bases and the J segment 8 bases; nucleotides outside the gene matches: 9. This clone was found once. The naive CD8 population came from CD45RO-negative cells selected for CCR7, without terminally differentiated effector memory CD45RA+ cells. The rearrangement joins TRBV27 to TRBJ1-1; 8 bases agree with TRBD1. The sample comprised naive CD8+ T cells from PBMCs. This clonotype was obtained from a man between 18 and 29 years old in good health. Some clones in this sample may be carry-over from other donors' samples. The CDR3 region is CASNIVQGEEAFF. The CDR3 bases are TGTGCCAGCAATATCGTACAGGGGGAGGAAGCTTTCTTT.